This T cell receptor beta chain was sequenced during a study of cytomegalovirus exposure and HLA in healthy donors. Turning to the study itself: Among the roughly 380 donors who were genotyped, 81% fell in the genetic ancestry cluster that is associated with self-reported Caucasian donors. General study points: Researchers reported in a later analysis that a missense DCLRE1C variant was tied to TCR beta V- and J-gene trimming.

A word on this clone: Its specificity is unknown.

No record was made of this donor's CMV serostatus. It was with 60 Vbeta and 13 Jbeta primers that the PCR ran. Using immunoSEQ multiplex PCR, the repertoire was profiled, and TCRdb retains in-frame clones only, with some absent. Of about 160,000 clones listed, 70% to 80% were seen once; the top ten hold 3.5%. The germline V gene has CDR1 MGHRA and CDR2 YSYEKL. The CDR3 totals 13 residues. V trimming: 4 bases; J trimming: 5 bases; junction bases outside the gene matches: 2. Sequenced: PBMCs. The chain recombines TRBV4-1 with TRBJ2-7; 10 positions agree with TRBD1. This TCR was recovered from a human donor in good health. CDR3 loop: CASSPDRGHEQYF. DNA for the CDR3: TGCGCCAGCAGCCCCGACAGGGGGCACGAGCAGTACTTC.